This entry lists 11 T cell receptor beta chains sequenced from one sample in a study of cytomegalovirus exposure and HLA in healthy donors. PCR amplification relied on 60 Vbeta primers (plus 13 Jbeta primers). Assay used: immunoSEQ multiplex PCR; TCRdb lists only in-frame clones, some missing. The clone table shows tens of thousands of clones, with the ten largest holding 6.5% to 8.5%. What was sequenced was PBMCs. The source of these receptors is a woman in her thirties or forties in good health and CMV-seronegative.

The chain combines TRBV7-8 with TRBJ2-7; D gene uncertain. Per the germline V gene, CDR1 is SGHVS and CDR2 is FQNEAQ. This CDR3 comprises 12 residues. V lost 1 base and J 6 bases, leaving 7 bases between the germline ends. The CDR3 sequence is CASSLELPEQYF. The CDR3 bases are TGTGCCAGCAGCTTAGAGCTACCCGAGCAGTACTTC. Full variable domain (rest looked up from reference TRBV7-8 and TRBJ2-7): GAGVSQSPRYKVAKRGQDVALRCDPISGHVSLFWYQQALGQGPEFLTYFQNEAQLDKSGLPSDRFFAERPEGSVSTLKIQRTQQEDSAVYLCASSLELPEQYFGPGTRLTVT.

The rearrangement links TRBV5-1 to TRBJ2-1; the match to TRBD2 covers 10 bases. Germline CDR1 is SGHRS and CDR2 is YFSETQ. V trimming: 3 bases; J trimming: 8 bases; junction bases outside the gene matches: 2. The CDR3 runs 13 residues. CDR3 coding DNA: TGCGCCAGCAGCTATGGGACTAGCGATGAGCAGTTCTTC. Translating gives CASSYGTSDEQFF.

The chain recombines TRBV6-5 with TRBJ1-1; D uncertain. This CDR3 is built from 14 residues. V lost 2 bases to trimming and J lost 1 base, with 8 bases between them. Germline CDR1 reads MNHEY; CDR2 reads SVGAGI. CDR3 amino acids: CASSYPRRNTEAFF. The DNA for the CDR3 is TGTGCCAGCAGTTACCCGCGGAGGAACACTGAAGCTTTCTTT.

The chain's CDR3 is CASSYGTHTGEQYF. The CDR3 nucleotides are TGTGCCAGCAGTTACGGGACACACACCGGCGAGCAGTACTTC. The rearrangement joins TRBV6-5 to TRBJ2-7, with D tentatively TRBD1 (6 bases). With 2 bases removed from V and 6 bases from J, the gap between germline ends came to 14 bases. This CDR3 region has 14 residues. The V gene's germline CDR1 is MNHEY and CDR2 SVGAGI.

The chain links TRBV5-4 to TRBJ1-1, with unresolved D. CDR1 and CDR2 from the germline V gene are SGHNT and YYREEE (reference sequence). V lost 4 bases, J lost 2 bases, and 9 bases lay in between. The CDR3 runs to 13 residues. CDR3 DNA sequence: TGTGCCAGCAGCAGCGACGGAAACACTGAAGCTTTCTTT. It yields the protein CASSSDGNTEAFF.

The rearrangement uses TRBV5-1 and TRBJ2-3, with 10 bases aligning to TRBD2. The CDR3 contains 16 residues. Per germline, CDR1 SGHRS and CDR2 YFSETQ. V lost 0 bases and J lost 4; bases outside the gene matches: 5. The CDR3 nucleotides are TGCGCCAGCAGCTTGGTGGCTAGCGGGGGCGCAGATACGCAGTATTTT. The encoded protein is CASSLVASGGADTQYF.

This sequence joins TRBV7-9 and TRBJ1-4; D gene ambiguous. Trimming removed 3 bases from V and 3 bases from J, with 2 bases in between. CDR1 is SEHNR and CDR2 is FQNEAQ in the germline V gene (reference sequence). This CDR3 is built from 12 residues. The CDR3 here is CASSFANEKLFF. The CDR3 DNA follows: TGTGCCAGCAGCTTCGCTAATGAAAAACTGTTTTTT.

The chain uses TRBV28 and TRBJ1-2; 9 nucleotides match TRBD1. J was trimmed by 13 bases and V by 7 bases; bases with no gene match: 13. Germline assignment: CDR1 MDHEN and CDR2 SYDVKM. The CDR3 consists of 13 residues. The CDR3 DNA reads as TGTGCCAGCAATACCCGGGACAGGGAAACTCCCACCTTC. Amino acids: CASNTRDRETPTF.

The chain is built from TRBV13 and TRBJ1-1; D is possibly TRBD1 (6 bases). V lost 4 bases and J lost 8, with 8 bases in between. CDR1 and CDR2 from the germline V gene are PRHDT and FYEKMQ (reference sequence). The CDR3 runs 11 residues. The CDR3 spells CASSSGQEAFF. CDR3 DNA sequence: TGTGCCAGCAGCTCCGGACAGGAAGCTTTCTTT.

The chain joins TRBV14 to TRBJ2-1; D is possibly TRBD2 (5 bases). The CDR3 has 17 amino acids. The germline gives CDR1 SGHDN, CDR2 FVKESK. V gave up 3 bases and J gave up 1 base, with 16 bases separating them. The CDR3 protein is CASSHRTGSRSYNEQFF. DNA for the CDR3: TGTGCCAGCAGCCATAGGACTGGTTCTAGGTCCTACAATGAGCAGTTCTTC.

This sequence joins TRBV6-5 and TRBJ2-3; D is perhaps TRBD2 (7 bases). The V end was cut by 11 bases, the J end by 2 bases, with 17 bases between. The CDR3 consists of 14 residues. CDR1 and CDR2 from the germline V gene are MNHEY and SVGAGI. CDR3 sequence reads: CAAKGGGHTDTQYF. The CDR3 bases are TGTGCCGCCAAGGGGGGAGGGCACACAGATACGCAGTATTTT.